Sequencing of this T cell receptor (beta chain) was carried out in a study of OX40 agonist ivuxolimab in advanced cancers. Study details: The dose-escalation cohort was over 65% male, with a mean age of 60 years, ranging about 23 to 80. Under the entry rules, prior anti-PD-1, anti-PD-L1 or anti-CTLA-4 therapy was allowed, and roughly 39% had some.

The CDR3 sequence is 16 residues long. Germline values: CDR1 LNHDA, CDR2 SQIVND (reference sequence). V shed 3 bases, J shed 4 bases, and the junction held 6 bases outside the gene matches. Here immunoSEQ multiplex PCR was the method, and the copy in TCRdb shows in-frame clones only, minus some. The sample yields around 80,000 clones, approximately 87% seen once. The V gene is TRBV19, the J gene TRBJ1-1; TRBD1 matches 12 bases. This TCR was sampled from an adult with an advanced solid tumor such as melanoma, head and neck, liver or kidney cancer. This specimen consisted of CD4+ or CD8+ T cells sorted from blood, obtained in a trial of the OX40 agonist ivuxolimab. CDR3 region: CASSMWGQGAGTEAFF. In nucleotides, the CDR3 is TGTGCCAGTAGTATGTGGGGACAGGGGGCGGGCACTGAAGCTTTCTTT.